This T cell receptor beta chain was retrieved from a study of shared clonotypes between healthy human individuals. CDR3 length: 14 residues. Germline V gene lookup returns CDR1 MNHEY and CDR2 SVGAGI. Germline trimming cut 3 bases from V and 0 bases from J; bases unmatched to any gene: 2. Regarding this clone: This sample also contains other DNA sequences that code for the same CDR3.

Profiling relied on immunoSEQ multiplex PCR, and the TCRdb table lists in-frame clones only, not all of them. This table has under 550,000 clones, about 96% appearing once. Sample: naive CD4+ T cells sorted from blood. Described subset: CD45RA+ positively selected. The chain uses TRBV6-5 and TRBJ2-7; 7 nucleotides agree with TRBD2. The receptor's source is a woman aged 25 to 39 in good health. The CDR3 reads CASSYERDSYEQYF. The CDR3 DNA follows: TGTGCCAGCAGTTATGAGCGGGACTCCTACGAGCAGTACTTC.